A selection of T cell receptor beta chains follows, all from one sample in a study of shared clonotypes between healthy human individuals. Assay used: immunoSEQ multiplex PCR; TCRdb lists only in-frame clones, some missing. This sample yields fewer than 2.5 million clones, of which roughly 93% are seen a single time; around 0.4% belongs to the top ten. Sequencing was performed on naive CD4+ T cells from PBMCs. These receptors were obtained from a man between 18 and 35 years old in good health. Some clones in this sample may be carry-over from other donors' samples. CDR3s include the opening cysteine and the closing phenylalanine or tryptophan. A D gene is named only where the DNA matches it firmly. Rows may omit the clone size; those that give it use once, few, many or a size class.

j_call: TRBJ2-5; d_call: TRBD2; clone_size: once; v_call: TRBV15; cdr3_aa: CATSSGTSGRRDETQYF; cdr3_nt: TGTGCCACCAGCAGCGGGACTAGCGGGAGGAGAGACGAGACCCAGTACTTC
j_call: TRBJ1-2; d_call: -; clone_size: -; v_call: TRBV5-1; cdr3_aa: CASSEFGLSASNYGYTF; cdr3_nt: TGCGCCAGCAGCGAATTCGGACTTTCCGCAAGTAACTATGGCTACACCTTC
j_call: TRBJ2-7; d_call: TRBD2; clone_size: once; v_call: TRBV30; cdr3_aa: CAWSARTSGRPLTYEQYF; cdr3_nt: TGTGCCTGGAGTGCCAGGACTAGCGGGAGGCCCCTGACCTACGAGCAGTACTTC
j_call: TRBJ1-5; d_call: -; clone_size: -; v_call: TRBV7-6; cdr3_aa: CASSSAPGMSNQPQHF; cdr3_nt: TGTGCCAGCAGCTCCGCTCCAGGGATGTCCAATCAGCCCCAGCATTTT
j_call: TRBJ2-5; d_call: TRBD1; clone_size: -; v_call: TRBV9; cdr3_aa: CASSAQGAEETQYF; cdr3_nt: TGTGCCAGCAGCGCCCAGGGGGCAGAGGAGACCCAGTACTTC
j_call: TRBJ2-7; d_call: -; clone_size: -; v_call: TRBV15; cdr3_aa: CATSRGTEDEQYF; cdr3_nt: TGTGCCACCAGCAGAGGGACAGAGGACGAGCAGTACTTC
j_call: TRBJ1-4; d_call: TRBD1; clone_size: -; v_call: TRBV7-2; cdr3_aa: CASSLGQGGEKLFF; cdr3_nt: TGTGCCAGCAGCTTAGGACAGGGTGGTGAAAAACTGTTTTTT
j_call: TRBJ1-1; d_call: TRBD1; clone_size: -; v_call: TRBV29-1; cdr3_aa: CSVDRAGRPEAFF; cdr3_nt: TGCAGCGTCGACAGGGCAGGGAGACCTGAAGCTTTCTTT
j_call: TRBJ2-7; d_call: -; clone_size: -; v_call: TRBV2; cdr3_aa: CASRDRYEQYF; cdr3_nt: TGTGCCAGCAGGGACAGATACGAGCAGTACTTC
j_call: TRBJ2-1; d_call: -; clone_size: -; v_call: TRBV7-3; cdr3_aa: CASSLWVGSYNEQFF; cdr3_nt: TGTGCCAGCAGCTTATGGGTGGGCTCCTACAATGAGCAGTTCTTC
j_call: TRBJ2-7; d_call: -; clone_size: -; v_call: TRBV6-5; cdr3_aa: CASRAPGRDEQYF; cdr3_nt: TGTGCCAGCAGGGCCCCGGGCCGCGACGAGCAGTACTTC
j_call: TRBJ2-1; d_call: -; clone_size: -; v_call: TRBV11-2; cdr3_aa: CASSYQGTFYNEQFF; cdr3_nt: TGTGCCAGCAGCTACCAGGGGACCTTCTACAATGAGCAGTTCTTC
j_call: TRBJ1-2; d_call: -; clone_size: -; v_call: TRBV19; cdr3_aa: CAIGERYGYTF; cdr3_nt: TGTGCCATAGGGGAACGCTATGGCTACACCTTC
j_call: TRBJ2-2; d_call: -; clone_size: -; v_call: TRBV28; cdr3_aa: CASTSTGELFF; cdr3_nt: TGTGCCAGCACCTCAACCGGGGAGCTGTTTTTT
j_call: TRBJ2-1; d_call: TRBD2; clone_size: -; v_call: TRBV29-1; cdr3_aa: CSVDLSGTSGTAPYNEQFF; cdr3_nt: TGCAGCGTTGACCTTTCCGGGACTAGCGGGACAGCGCCCTACAATGAGCAGTTCTTC
j_call: TRBJ2-5; d_call: -; clone_size: -; v_call: TRBV4-1; cdr3_aa: CASSQDRFAGQETQYF; cdr3_nt: TGCGCCAGCAGCCAAGACCGGTTTGCAGGCCAAGAGACCCAGTACTTC
j_call: TRBJ2-7; d_call: TRBD2; clone_size: -; v_call: TRBV28; cdr3_aa: CASRGSGTGGVQYF; cdr3_nt: TGTGCCAGCAGGGGAAGCGGGACGGGTGGTGTGCAGTACTTC